These 14 T cell receptor beta chains came from one sample sequenced in a study of blood T cell repertoires in COVID-19. Profiling relied on immunoSEQ multiplex PCR, and the TCRdb table lists in-frame clones only, not all of them. The table shows about 260,000 clones, with roughly four fifths occurring only once. Sequenced input: PBMCs or T cells enriched from blood (not recorded which). The origin of the receptors is a man between 25 and 39 years old with acute COVID-19.

The V and J genes are TRBV7-3 and TRBJ2-5; 10 bases are shared with TRBD1. With V trimmed by 3 bases and J by 6 bases, 13 bases remained unmatched. CDR3 length: 17 residues. Germline assignment: CDR1 SGHTA and CDR2 FQGTGA. The CDR3 DNA follows: TGTGCCAGCAGCTTCCAGGGACAGGGGCCGATGGGCCAGACCCAGTACTTC. Protein: CASSFQGQGPMGQTQYF.

The chain is built from TRBV25-1 and TRBJ2-3, with a possible D match to TRBD2 (6 bases). V was pared by 6 bases and J by 5 bases, with 6 bases between. The CDR3 is made up of 11 amino acids. Per the germline V gene, CDR1 is MGHDK and CDR2 is SYGVNS. As DNA, the CDR3 is TGTGCCAGCAGAGCGGGAGATACGCAGTATTTT. Encoded protein: CASRAGDTQYF.

This chain connects TRBV6-4 to TRBJ2-2; possible D gene TRBD1, 6 bases. Germline CDR1 reads MRHNA; CDR2 reads SNTAGT. V lost 4 bases to trimming and J lost 6 bases, with 18 bases between them. CDR3 length equals 16 residues. Here the CDR3 reads CASSGSGDATAGELFF. CDR3 DNA: TGTGCCAGCAGTGGGTCAGGGGATGCGACAGCCGGGGAGCTGTTTTTT.

CDR3 DNA: TGTGCCAGCAGCTTAATGGCAGACAGCTATGGCTACACCTTC. This encodes CASSLMADSYGYTF. The chain employs TRBV7-8 and TRBJ1-2, with D tentatively TRBD1 (5 bases). The germline CDR1 and CDR2 sequences are SGHVS and FQNEAQ. V lost 2 bases, J lost 4 bases, and 11 bases lay in between. The CDR3 is 14 residues long.

This clone was observed once. The chain is built from TRBV12-3 or TRBV12-4 and TRBJ1-5; tentatively, D is TRBD1 (5 bases). This CDR3 has 13 residues. V lost 3 bases and J 7 bases, leaving 10 bases between the germline ends. The CDR3 protein is CASSLGGIQPQHF. The CDR3 DNA reads TGTGCCAGCAGTTTGGGGGGGATCCAGCCCCAGCATTTT.

J is TRBJ1-2 and V is TRBV24-1; 10 bases match TRBD1. V shed 2 bases, J shed 8 bases, and the junction held 7 bases outside the gene matches. This CDR3 has 15 residues. Germline lookup yields CDR1 KGHDR and CDR2 SFDVKD. The CDR3 sequence is CATSDSPGTGVGYTF. CDR3 DNA sequence: TGTGCCACCAGTGATTCTCCAGGGACAGGGGTCGGCTACACCTTC.

The chain couples TRBV10-3 to TRBJ1-1, with 10 positions matching TRBD1. The V gene's germline CDR1 is ENHRY and CDR2 SYGVKD. The ends lost 5 bases at V and 6 bases at J; junction bases unmatched: 6. The CDR3 contains 14 residues. CDR3 in amino acids: CAISNGQGGSEAFF. The CDR3 DNA reads TGTGCCATCAGTAACGGACAGGGGGGTTCTGAAGCTTTCTTT.

This sequence joins TRBV19 and TRBJ2-6, with TRBD1 as a possible D gene (6 bases). Between the trimmed V and J ends, which lost 1 base and 1 base, there was a span of 11 bases. Germline assignment: CDR1 LNHDA and CDR2 SQIVND (reference sequence). The CDR3 extends over 17 amino acids. In DNA form, the CDR3 reads TGTGCCAGTAGTATAGTCACCCAGGGGTCTGGGGCCAACGTCCTGACTTTC. Translation gives CASSIVTQGSGANVLTF.

This rearrangement joins TRBV5-4 to TRBJ1-2; D unresolved. Germline V lookup: CDR1 SGHNT, CDR2 YYREEE (reference sequence). The CDR3 has 14 residues. V was shortened by 2 bases and J by 2 bases, with 10 bases between the two germline ends. The DNA of the CDR3 is TGTGCCAGCAGCTTCGACTACGGCAACTATGGCTACACCTTC. Translating it yields CASSFDYGNYGYTF.

The chain uses TRBV5-5 and TRBJ2-3, with a weak D call TRBD1 (6 bases). The germline V gene encodes CDR1 SGHKS and CDR2 YYEKEE (reference sequence). This CDR3 region has 18 residues. Trimming left V 4 bases short and J 4 bases short, with 25 bases between. The CDR3, as DNA: TGTGCCAGCAGCCACTCACCGGGACATAATGTCAGGGCAGATACGCAGTATTTT. Amino acids: CASSHSPGHNVRADTQYF.

V usage is TRBV25-1 and J usage is TRBJ2-1, with 10 bases lining up with TRBD2. V was pared by 5 bases and J by 9 bases, with 7 bases of the junction left unmatched. Looked up from germline, CDR1 is MGHDK and CDR2 is SYGVNS. This CDR3 is built from 14 residues. Written as DNA, the CDR3 is TGTGCCAGCAGTCCCACAGCGGGGGGGTTTGAGCAGTTCTTC. It translates to CASSPTAGGFEQFF.

The chain joins TRBV9 to TRBJ1-1; 8 nucleotides line up with TRBD1. Germline lookup yields CDR1 SGDLS and CDR2 YYNGEE. Trimming took 2 bases from V and 4 from J; bases not matched to a gene: 7. The CDR3 is 15 amino acids. For the CDR3, the DNA is TGTGCCAGCAGCGTCGAGGCAGGGGGCTTCACTGAAGCTTTCTTT. Amino acids: CASSVEAGGFTEAFF.

This sequence joins TRBV7-2 and TRBJ1-1; D may be TRBD1 (6 bases). Between the trimmed V and J ends, which lost 2 bases and 10 bases, there was a span of 14 bases. This CDR3 is 13 amino acids long. Germline assignment: CDR1 SGHTA and CDR2 FQGNSA. This CDR3 is CASSLRGQQGAFF. CDR3 coding DNA: TGTGCCAGCAGCTTAAGGGGCCAACAGGGAGCTTTCTTT.

As DNA, the CDR3 is TGTGCCAGTTCCCGGGGGACGAACACTGAAGCTTTCTTT. Protein: CASSRGTNTEAFF. V usage is TRBV27 and J usage is TRBJ1-1, with D perhaps matching TRBD1 (5 bases). CDR3 length: 13 residues. Per the germline V gene, CDR1 is MNHEY and CDR2 is SMNVEV (reference sequence). The V end was cut by 9 bases, the J end by 1 base, with 12 bases between.